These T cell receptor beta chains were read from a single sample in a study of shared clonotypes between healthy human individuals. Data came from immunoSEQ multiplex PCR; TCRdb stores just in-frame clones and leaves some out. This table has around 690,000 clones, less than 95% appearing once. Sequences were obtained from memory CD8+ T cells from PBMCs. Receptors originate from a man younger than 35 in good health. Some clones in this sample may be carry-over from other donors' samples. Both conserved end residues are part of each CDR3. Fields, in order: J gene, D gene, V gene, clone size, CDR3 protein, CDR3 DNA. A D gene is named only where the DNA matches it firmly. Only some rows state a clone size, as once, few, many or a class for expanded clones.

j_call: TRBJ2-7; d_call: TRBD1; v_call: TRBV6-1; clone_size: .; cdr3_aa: CASSPQTGSTYEQYF; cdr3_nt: TGTGCCAGCAGTCCACAGACAGGGTCAACCTACGAGCAGTACTTC
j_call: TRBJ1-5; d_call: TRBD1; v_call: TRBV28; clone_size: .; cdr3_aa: CASSPGPGTGGDQPQHF; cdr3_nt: TGTGCCAGCAGTCCAGGGCCCGGGACAGGAGGGGACCAGCCCCAGCATTTT
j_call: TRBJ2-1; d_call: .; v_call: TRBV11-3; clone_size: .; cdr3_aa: CASSKSAGRNYNEQFF; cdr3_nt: TGTGCCAGCAGCAAGTCGGCGGGACGGAACTACAATGAGCAGTTCTTC
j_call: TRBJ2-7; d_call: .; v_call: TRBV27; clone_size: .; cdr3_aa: CASSFGKSSYEQYF; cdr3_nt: TGTGCCAGCAGTTTCGGCAAAAGTTCCTACGAGCAGTACTTC
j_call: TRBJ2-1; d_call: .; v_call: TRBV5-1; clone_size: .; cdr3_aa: CASSYPRDTTYNEQFF; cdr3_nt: TGCGCCAGCAGCTACCCCCGGGACACCACTTACAATGAGCAGTTCTTC
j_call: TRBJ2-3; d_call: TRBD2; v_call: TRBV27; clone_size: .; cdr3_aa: CASSSGSFPTDTQYF; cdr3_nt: TGTGCCAGCAGCAGCGGGAGTTTCCCCACAGATACGCAGTATTTT
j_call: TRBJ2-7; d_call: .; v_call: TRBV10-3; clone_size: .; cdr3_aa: CAISVWQLLNYTESYEQYF; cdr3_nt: TGTGCCATCAGTGTCTGGCAGCTGCTTAATTATACAGAGTCCTACGAGCAGTACTTC
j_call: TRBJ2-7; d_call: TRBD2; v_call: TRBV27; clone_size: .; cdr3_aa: CASSLRVAGGYEQYF; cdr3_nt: TGTGCCAGCAGTTTACGTGTAGCGGGAGGGTACGAGCAGTACTTC
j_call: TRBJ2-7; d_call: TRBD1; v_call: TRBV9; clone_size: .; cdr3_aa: CASSPRGGTGWYEQYF; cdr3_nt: TGTGCCAGCAGCCCGCGTGGCGGGACAGGGTGGTACGAGCAGTACTTC
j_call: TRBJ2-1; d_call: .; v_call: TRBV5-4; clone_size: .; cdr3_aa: CASSLGGEQFF; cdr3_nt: TGTGCCAGCAGCTTGGGCGGTGAGCAGTTCTTC
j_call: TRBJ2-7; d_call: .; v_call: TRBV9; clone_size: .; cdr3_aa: CASSVVAGPSYEQYF; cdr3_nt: TGTGCCAGCAGCGTTGTTGCAGGGCCCTCCTACGAGCAGTACTTC
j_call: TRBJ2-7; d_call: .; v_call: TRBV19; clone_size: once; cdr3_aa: CASSPRFAYEQYF; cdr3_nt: TGTGCCAGTAGTCCCCGATTTGCCTACGAGCAGTACTTC
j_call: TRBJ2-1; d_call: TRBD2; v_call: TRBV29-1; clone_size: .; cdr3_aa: CSVEDLAGESYNEQFF; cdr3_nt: TGCAGCGTTGAAGATTTAGCGGGAGAGTCCTACAATGAGCAGTTCTTC
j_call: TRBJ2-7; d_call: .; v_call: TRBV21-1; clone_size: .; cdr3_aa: CASSNSSAGVVYEQYF; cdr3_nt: TGTGCCAGCAGCAACTCCTCTGCGGGAGTGGTCTACGAGCAGTACTTC
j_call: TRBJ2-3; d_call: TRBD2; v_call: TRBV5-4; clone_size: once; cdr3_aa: CASSLTSGRGADTQYF; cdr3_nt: TGTGCCAGCAGCTTGACTAGCGGGAGGGGGGCAGATACGCAGTATTTT
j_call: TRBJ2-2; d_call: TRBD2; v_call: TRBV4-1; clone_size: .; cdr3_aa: CASSQAPVQREARMAGELFF; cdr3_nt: TGCGCCAGCAGCCAAGCCCCCGTCCAGCGGGAGGCCCGAATGGCCGGGGAGCTGTTTTTT
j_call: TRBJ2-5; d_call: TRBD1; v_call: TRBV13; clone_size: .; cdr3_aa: CASSGGQGKETQYF; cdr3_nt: TGTGCCAGCAGCGGCGGACAGGGGAAAGAGACCCAGTACTTC
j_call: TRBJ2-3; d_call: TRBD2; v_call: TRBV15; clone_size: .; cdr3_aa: CATSREGLAGTDTQYF; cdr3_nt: TGTGCCACCAGCAGAGAAGGACTAGCGGGAACCGATACGCAGTATTTT
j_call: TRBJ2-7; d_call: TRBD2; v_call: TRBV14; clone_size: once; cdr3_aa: CASSHRGSSYEQYF; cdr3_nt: TGTGCCAGCAGCCACCGCGGGAGCTCCTACGAGCAGTACTTC
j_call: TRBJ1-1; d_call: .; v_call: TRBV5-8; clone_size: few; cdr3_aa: CASSPVTEAFF; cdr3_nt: TGTGCCAGCAGCCCGGTTACTGAAGCTTTCTTT
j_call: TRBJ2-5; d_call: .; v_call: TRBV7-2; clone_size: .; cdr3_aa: CASSLAGGQGTETQYF; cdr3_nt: TGTGCCAGCAGCTTAGCGGGTGGCCAAGGGACCGAGACCCAGTACTTC
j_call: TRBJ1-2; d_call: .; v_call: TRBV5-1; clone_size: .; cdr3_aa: CASSPSSGYYGYTF; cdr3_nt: TGCGCCAGCAGCCCGTCGTCCGGATACTATGGCTACACCTTC
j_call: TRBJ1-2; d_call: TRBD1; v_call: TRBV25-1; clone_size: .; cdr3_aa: CASSVQGLVGYTF; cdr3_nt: TGTGCCAGCAGTGTACAGGGGCTTGTTGGCTACACCTTC
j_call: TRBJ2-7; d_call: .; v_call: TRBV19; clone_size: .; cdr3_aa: CASSMSRYEQYF; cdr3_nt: TGTGCCAGTAGTATGTCCAGATACGAGCAGTACTTC
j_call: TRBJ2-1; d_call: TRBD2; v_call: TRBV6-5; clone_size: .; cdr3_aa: CASSPGLAGYNEQFF; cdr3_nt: TGTGCCAGCAGTCCGGGACTAGCGGGATACAATGAGCAGTTCTTC
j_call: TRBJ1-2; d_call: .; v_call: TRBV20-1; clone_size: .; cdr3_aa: CSALMGYGYTF; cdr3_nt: TGCAGTGCTCTCATGGGCTATGGCTACACCTTC
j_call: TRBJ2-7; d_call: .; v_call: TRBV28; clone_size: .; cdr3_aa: CASSAQRVGPLSSYEQYF; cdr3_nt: TGTGCCAGCAGTGCACAGAGAGTTGGTCCCCTCTCGTCCTACGAGCAGTACTTC
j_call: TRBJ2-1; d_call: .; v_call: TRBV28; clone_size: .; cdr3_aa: CASSLREIGNEQFF; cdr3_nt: TGTGCCAGCAGCCTCCGGGAGATAGGCAATGAGCAGTTCTTC
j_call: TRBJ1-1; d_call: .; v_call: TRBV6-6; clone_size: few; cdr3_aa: CASSYTGQGPPEAFF; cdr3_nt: TGTGCCAGCAGTTACACCGGGCAGGGGCCCCCTGAAGCTTTCTTT
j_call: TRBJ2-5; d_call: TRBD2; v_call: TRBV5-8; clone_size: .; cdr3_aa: CASSPRPGGWETQYF; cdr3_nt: TGTGCCAGCAGCCCCCGGCCGGGAGGTTGGGAGACCCAGTACTTC
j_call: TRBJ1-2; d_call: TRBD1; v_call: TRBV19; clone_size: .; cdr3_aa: CASSTRTGDFSYTF; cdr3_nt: TGTGCCAGTAGTACCCGGACAGGAGATTTCAGCTACACCTTC
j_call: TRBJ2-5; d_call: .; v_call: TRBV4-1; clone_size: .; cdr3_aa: CASSQVAGVHETQYF; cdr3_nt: TGCGCCAGCAGCCAAGTTGCAGGGGTCCACGAGACCCAGTACTTC
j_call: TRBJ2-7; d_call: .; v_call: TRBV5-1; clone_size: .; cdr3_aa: CASSRGTEQPLEQYF; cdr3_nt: TGCGCCAGCAGCCGCGGGACAGAACAACCCCTGGAGCAGTACTTC
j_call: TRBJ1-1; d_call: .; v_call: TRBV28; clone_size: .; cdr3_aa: CASSTDIITRGSTEAFF; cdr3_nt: TGTGCCAGCAGTACAGATATCATCACCAGGGGAAGCACTGAAGCTTTCTTT
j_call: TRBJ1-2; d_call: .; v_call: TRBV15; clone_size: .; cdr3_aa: CATSRDSEGTFYGYTF; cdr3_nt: TGTGCCACCAGCAGAGATTCGGAAGGTACATTCTATGGCTACACCTTC
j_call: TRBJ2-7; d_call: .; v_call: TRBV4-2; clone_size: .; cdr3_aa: CASSQPYGVSYEQYF; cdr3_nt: TGTGCCAGCAGCCAGCCATACGGCGTCTCCTACGAGCAGTACTTC
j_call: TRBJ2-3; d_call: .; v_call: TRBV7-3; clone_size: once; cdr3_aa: CASSSGSGDTQYF; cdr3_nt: TGTGCCAGCAGCTCGGGCTCCGGGGATACGCAGTATTTT
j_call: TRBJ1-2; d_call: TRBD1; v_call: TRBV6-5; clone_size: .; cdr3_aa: CATGTDYGYTF; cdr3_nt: TGTGCCACCGGGACAGACTATGGCTACACCTTC
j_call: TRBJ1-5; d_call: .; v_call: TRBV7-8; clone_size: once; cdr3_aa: CASSLASSNNQPQHF; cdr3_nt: TGTGCCAGCAGCTTAGCTAGTTCTAACAATCAGCCCCAGCATTTT
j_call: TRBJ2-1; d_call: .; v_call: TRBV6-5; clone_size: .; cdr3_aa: CASRKRVPFDEQFF; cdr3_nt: TGTGCCAGCAGGAAAAGAGTCCCCTTCGATGAGCAGTTCTTC
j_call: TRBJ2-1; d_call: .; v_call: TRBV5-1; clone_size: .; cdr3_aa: CASSWRASNEQFF; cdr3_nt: TGCGCCAGCAGCTGGCGGGCTAGCAATGAGCAGTTCTTC
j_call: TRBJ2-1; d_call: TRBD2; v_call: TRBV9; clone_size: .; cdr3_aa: CASSVGGAGVEKFF; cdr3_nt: TGTGCCAGCAGCGTAGGTGGAGCGGGAGTAGAAAAGTTCTTC
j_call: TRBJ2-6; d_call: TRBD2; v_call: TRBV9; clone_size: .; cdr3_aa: CASSVDGLAGDGANVLTF; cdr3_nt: TGTGCCAGCAGCGTAGATGGACTAGCGGGAGATGGGGCCAACGTCCTGACTTTC